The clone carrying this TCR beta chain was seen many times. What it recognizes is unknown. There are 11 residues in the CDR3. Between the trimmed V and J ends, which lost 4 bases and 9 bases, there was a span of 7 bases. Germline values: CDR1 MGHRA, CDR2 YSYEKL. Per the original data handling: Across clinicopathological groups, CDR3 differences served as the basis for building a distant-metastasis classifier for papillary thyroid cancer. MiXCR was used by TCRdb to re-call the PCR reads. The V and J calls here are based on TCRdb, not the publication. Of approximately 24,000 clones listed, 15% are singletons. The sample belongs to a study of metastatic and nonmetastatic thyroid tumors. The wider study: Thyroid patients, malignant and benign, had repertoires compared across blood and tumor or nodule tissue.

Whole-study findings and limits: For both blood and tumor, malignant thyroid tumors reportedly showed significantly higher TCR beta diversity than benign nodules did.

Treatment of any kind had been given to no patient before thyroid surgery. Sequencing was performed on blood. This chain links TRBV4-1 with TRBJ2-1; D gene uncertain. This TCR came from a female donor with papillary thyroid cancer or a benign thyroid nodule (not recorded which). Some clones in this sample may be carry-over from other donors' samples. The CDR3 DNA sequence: TGCGCCAGCAGCCCCCCCGGTGAGCAGTTCTTC. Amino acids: CASSPPGEQFF.